The 11 T cell receptor beta chains reported below all come from one sample, sequenced in a study of T cell repertoires in cytomegalovirus infection. No antigen is known for these receptors. MiXCR, run by TCRdb on the reads, gives a single entry per CDR3 protein. The data contain 750,000 to 900,000 distinct CDR3 sequences, around 29% of them singletons. The sample consisted of cultured CD8+ T cells from PBMCs, taken from culture after CMV antigen stimulation. All receptors come from a human donor in good health (CMV status not recorded). Some clones in this sample may be carry-over from other donors' samples.

This clonotype appeared a single time. The rearrangement uses TRBV6-2 or TRBV6-3 and TRBJ1-5; D uncertain. Germline V gives CDR1 MNHEY, CDR2 SVGEGT. V gave up 8 bases and J gave up 1 base, with 9 bases separating them. There are 13 residues in the CDR3. This CDR3 is CASGPLSNQPQHF. The CDR3, as DNA: TGTGCCAGCGGGCCCTTAAGCAATCAGCCCCAGCATTTT.

The chain uses TRBV27 and TRBJ1-5; TRBD1 agrees at 7 bases. V lost 5 bases and J lost 6; bases outside the gene matches: 7. CDR3 length: 14 amino acids. From germline, CDR1 is MNHEY and CDR2 SMNVEV (reference sequence). The CDR3 DNA reads TGTGCCAGCAGTCTCGGGACAGTGGGTCAGCCCCAGCATTTT. Translating gives CASSLGTVGQPQHF.

This rearrangement joins TRBV6-1 to TRBJ1-6; a possible D gene is TRBD1 (5 bases). Trimming took 0 bases from V and 9 from J, leaving 9 bases between them. From germline, CDR1 is MNHNS and CDR2 SASEGT. The CDR3 extends over 14 amino acids. CDR3 sequence (DNA): TGTGCCAGCAGTGAAGCGAAGGGACGTTCACCCCTCCACTTT. Translating it yields CASSEAKGRSPLHF.

Only one count was recorded for this clonotype. The CDR3 bases are TGTGCCAGTAGTATAAGGCTGGCGAGACAGCCCCAGCATTTT. This gives the protein CASSIRLARQPQHF. This chain links TRBV19 with TRBJ1-5; no clear D. This CDR3 has 14 residues. Per the germline V gene, CDR1 is LNHDA and CDR2 is SQIVND (reference sequence). V lost 2 bases and J 7 bases, leaving 12 bases between the germline ends. The complete variable domain, with remaining parts taken from reference TRBV19 and TRBJ1-5, reads DGGITQSPKYLFRKEGQNVTLSCEQNLNHDAMYWYRQDPGQGLRLIYYSQIVNDFQKGDIAEGYSVSREKKESFPLTVTSAQKNPTAFYLCASSIRLARQPQHFGDGTRLSIL.

This clonotype appeared many times. The chain combines TRBV27 with TRBJ1-6; perhaps TRBD1 as D (5 bases). V lost 8 bases and J lost 4, with 12 bases in between. CDR3 length: 14 residues. Per germline, CDR1 MNHEY and CDR2 SMNVEV (reference sequence). CDR3 in DNA: TGTGCCAGCTCTCCAGGGTTTTATAATTCACCCCTCCACTTT. Protein product: CASSPGFYNSPLHF.

The chain employs TRBV29-1 and TRBJ2-1, with TRBD1 identical over 8 bases. V dropped 3 bases and J dropped 5; count of bases not matched to a gene: 12. The germline V gene encodes CDR1 SQVTM and CDR2 ANQGSEA. This CDR3 is 16 amino acids long. The CDR3 reads CSVELRGRMGHNEQFF. In DNA, the CDR3 is TGCAGCGTTGAGCTCAGGGGGCGAATGGGCCACAATGAGCAGTTCTTC.

This clonotype was counted only a few times. The V call is TRBV10-3, the J call TRBJ2-1; 7 bases align to TRBD1. This CDR3 has 12 amino acids. Germline CDR1 reads ENHRY; CDR2 reads SYGVKD. Germline trimming cut 10 bases from V and 4 bases from J; bases unmatched to any gene: 4. This chain's CDR3 is CANRDSYNEQFF. In DNA form, the CDR3 reads TGTGCCAACCGGGACAGTTACAATGAGCAGTTCTTC.

The chain has TRBV6-6 and TRBJ2-7, with 7 bases identical to TRBD1. The CDR3 is 15 amino acids. Per germline, CDR1 MNHNY and CDR2 SVGAGI (reference sequence). V lost 8 bases and J lost 2; bases outside the gene matches: 12. CDR3 coding DNA: TGTGCCAGCCTGAGGAGGACAGGCGAAACCTACGAGCAGTACGTC. Protein product: CASLRRTGETYEQYV.

The chain has TRBV19 and TRBJ1-1; no definite D call. Germline V lookup: CDR1 LNHDA, CDR2 SQIVND (reference sequence). The CDR3 is 15 residues long. V lost 7 bases, J lost 4 bases, and 19 bases lay in between. This CDR3 reads CASTHLEEGSTEAFF. The CDR3 DNA reads TGTGCCAGTACCCACTTGGAGGAAGGGTCCACTGAAGCTTTCTTT.

V gene TRBV2 combines with J gene TRBJ2-7; TRBD2 aligns across 8 bases. The CDR3 has 16 residues. V dropped 1 base and J dropped 0; count of bases not matched to a gene: 5. The V gene's germline CDR1 is SNHLY and CDR2 FYNNEI. The CDR3 is CASSEGPGGDSYEQYV. CDR3 DNA sequence: TGTGCCAGCAGTGAAGGTCCCGGGGGGGACTCCTACGAGCAGTACGTC.

Points on this clonotype: Sequence at one end of the junction differs from germline and may be a read error. The chain carries TRBV7-9 and TRBJ2-3; D is possibly TRBD1 (6 bases). CDR3 length: 17 amino acids. CDR1 SEHNR and CDR2 FQNEAQ come from the germline V gene (reference sequence). Here the CDR3 reads CASSTRPGAFSTDTQCF. CDR3 sequence (DNA): TGTGCCAGCAGCACCCGCCCAGGGGCTTTTAGCACAGATACGCAGTGTTTT.